The clone carrying this T cell receptor (beta chain) occurred many times. The V gene lost 1 base and the J gene lost 9 bases, with 15 bases spanning the gap. The CDR3 has 14 residues. CDR1 is SNHLY and CDR2 is FYNNEI in the germline V gene. The data are from a study of T cells in Graves' hyperthyroidism and ophthalmopathy. It was RNA transcripts that yielded the amplified TCR beta CDR3 regions. RT-PCR in the first round (using the HTBI primer set) targeted the TCR CDR3. TCRdb redid the calling of the multiplex PCR reads with MiXCR, one entry per CDR3 protein. The data hold 550,000 to 650,000 distinct CDR3 sequences, with roughly 13% observed a single time.

The receptor comes from a woman in her 30s with Graves' hyperthyroidism that later progressed to Graves' ophthalmopathy. The sequenced sample consisted of blood. This chain uses TRBV2 with TRBJ2-5; D call uncertain. CDR3 loop: CASSEGPGPGAQYF. The CDR3 nucleotides read TGTGCCAGCAGTGAAGGGCCCGGCCCTGGGGCCCAGTACTTC. Filled out from reference TRBV2 and TRBJ2-5, the complete variable domain reads EPEVTQTPSHQVTQMGQEVILRCVPISNHLYFYWYRQILGQKVEFLVSFYNNEISEKSEIFDDQFSVERPDGSNFTLKIRSTKLEDSAMYFCASSEGPGPGAQYFGPGTRLLVL.